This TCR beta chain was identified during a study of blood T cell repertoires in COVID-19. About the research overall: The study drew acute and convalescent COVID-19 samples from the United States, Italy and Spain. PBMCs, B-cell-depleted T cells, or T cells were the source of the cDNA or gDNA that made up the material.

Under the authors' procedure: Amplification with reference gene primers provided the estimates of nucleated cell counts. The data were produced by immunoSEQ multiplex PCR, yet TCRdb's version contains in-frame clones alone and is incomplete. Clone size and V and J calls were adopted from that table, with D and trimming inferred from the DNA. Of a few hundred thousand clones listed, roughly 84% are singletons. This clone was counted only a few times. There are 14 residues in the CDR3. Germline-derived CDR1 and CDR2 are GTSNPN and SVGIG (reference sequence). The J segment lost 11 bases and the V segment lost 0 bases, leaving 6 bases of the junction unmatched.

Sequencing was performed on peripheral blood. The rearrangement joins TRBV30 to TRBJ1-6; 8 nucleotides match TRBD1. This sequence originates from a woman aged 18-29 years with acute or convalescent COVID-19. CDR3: CAWSVAGGGTPLHF. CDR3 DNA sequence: TGTGCCTGGAGTGTAGCAGGGGGCGGTACACCCCTCCACTTT.